This is a list of T cell receptor beta chains from one sample in a study of T cell responses to AZD1222 COVID-19 vaccine. The method was immunoSEQ multiplex PCR; TCRdb's version includes in-frame clones alone and lacks a portion of them. The sample lists about 180,000 clones, 85% to 95% occurring once. Sequences were derived from peripheral blood, sampled 28 days after the second AZD1222 dose. Receptors were obtained from an adult who received the AZD1222 COVID-19 vaccine. The CDR3 runs from the conserved cysteine through the conserved F or W. A D gene is named only where the DNA matches it firmly. Only some rows state a clone size, as once, few, many or a class for expanded clones.

CDR3nt: TGTGCCAGCAGCTTAACCCGGGGGACAGATGGCTACACCTTC
CDR3aa: CASSLTRGTDGYTF
j_gene: TRBJ1-2
d_gene: TRBD1
v_gene: TRBV7-9
abundance: -

CDR3nt: TGTGCCAGTAGTATAGAGGGCCGCACAGATACGCAGTATTTT
CDR3aa: CASSIEGRTDTQYF
j_gene: TRBJ2-3
d_gene: -
v_gene: TRBV19
abundance: -

CDR3nt: TGTGCCAGCAGACCACAGGGTTTGTCTGGAAACACCATATATTTT
CDR3aa: CASRPQGLSGNTIYF
j_gene: TRBJ1-3
d_gene: -
v_gene: TRBV11-3
abundance: once

CDR3nt: TGTGCCAGCAGCCCAGGGGTCCAAAGCTATGGCTACACCTTC
CDR3aa: CASSPGVQSYGYTF
j_gene: TRBJ1-2
d_gene: -
v_gene: TRBV2
abundance: -

CDR3nt: TGTGCCAGCAGCCGGGACACCCCTTCAACTAATGAAAAACTGTTTTTT
CDR3aa: CASSRDTPSTNEKLFF
j_gene: TRBJ1-4
d_gene: -
v_gene: TRBV2
abundance: -

CDR3nt: TGCGCCAGCAGCTGGGGGGCACCCAGCACAGATACGCAGTATTTT
CDR3aa: CASSWGAPSTDTQYF
j_gene: TRBJ2-3
d_gene: -
v_gene: TRBV5-1
abundance: -

CDR3nt: TGTGCCAGCAGCTTTCGTCAGACTAGGAATTTTGTCTACGAGCAGTACTTC
CDR3aa: CASSFRQTRNFVYEQYF
j_gene: TRBJ2-7
d_gene: -
v_gene: TRBV7-2
abundance: -

CDR3nt: TGTGCCAGCAGTGACGGTTCTCCGATCCAAGAGACCCAGTACTTC
CDR3aa: CASSDGSPIQETQYF
j_gene: TRBJ2-5
d_gene: -
v_gene: TRBV6-4
abundance: -

CDR3nt: TGCGCCAGCAGCTCTAAGGGAACTCTCTTCGGTGAGCAGTTCTTC
CDR3aa: CASSSKGTLFGEQFF
j_gene: TRBJ2-1
d_gene: -
v_gene: TRBV5-1
abundance: -

CDR3nt: TGTGCCAGTAGTCCTTTCGCAGGGAAGGGCTCACCCCTCCACTTT
CDR3aa: CASSPFAGKGSPLHF
j_gene: TRBJ1-6
d_gene: -
v_gene: TRBV19
abundance: -

CDR3nt: TGCAGTGCTGGTGACGGCAGTTTATCATCCTACGAGCAGTACTTC
CDR3aa: CSAGDGSLSSYEQYF
j_gene: TRBJ2-7
d_gene: -
v_gene: TRBV20-1
abundance: -

CDR3nt: TGTGCCAGCAGCCCCTGGACAGGGGCAACTAATGAAAAACTGTTTTTT
CDR3aa: CASSPWTGATNEKLFF
j_gene: TRBJ1-4
d_gene: TRBD1
v_gene: TRBV7-9
abundance: once

CDR3nt: TGTGCCAGTAGCCGAAGGGGGGCTGAAGCTTTCTTT
CDR3aa: CASSRRGAEAFF
j_gene: TRBJ1-1
d_gene: -
v_gene: TRBV19
abundance: -

CDR3nt: TGTGCCAGCAGCAAGAATACAGGGGGCCAAGAGACCCAGTACTTC
CDR3aa: CASSKNTGGQETQYF
j_gene: TRBJ2-5
d_gene: TRBD1
v_gene: TRBV7-9
abundance: -

CDR3nt: TGTGCCAGCAGTTCCCGACAGGGGCCCTATGAAGCTTTCTTT
CDR3aa: CASSSRQGPYEAFF
j_gene: TRBJ1-1
d_gene: TRBD1
v_gene: TRBV27
abundance: -

CDR3nt: TGTGCCAGCAGGCTCGGGACAGCCAATCAGCCCCAGCATTTT
CDR3aa: CASRLGTANQPQHF
j_gene: TRBJ1-5
d_gene: TRBD1
v_gene: TRBV28
abundance: -

CDR3nt: TGTGCCAGCAGCTTAGGGGCTCTAATGAACACTGAAGCTTTCTTT
CDR3aa: CASSLGALMNTEAFF
j_gene: TRBJ1-1
d_gene: -
v_gene: TRBV7-9
abundance: -

CDR3nt: TGTGCCAGCAGCCGAAGGATGTGGGTAGCTAATGAAAAACTGTTTTTT
CDR3aa: CASSRRMWVANEKLFF
j_gene: TRBJ1-4
d_gene: -
v_gene: TRBV13
abundance: -

CDR3nt: TGCAGCGATCTGCCCTCCAGGGGGCCCTATGGCTACACCTTC
CDR3aa: CSDLPSRGPYGYTF
j_gene: TRBJ1-2
d_gene: TRBD1
v_gene: TRBV29-1
abundance: -

CDR3nt: TGTGCCAGCAGTTTCGGACAGTATAATTCACCCCTCCACTTT
CDR3aa: CASSFGQYNSPLHF
j_gene: TRBJ1-6
d_gene: -
v_gene: TRBV27
abundance: -

CDR3nt: TGCGCCAGCAGCATTCGGGACAACTATGGCTACACCTTC
CDR3aa: CASSIRDNYGYTF
j_gene: TRBJ1-2
d_gene: -
v_gene: TRBV5-1
abundance: -

CDR3nt: TGTGCCAGCAGCAACTCGACTAGCGTGGATACGCAGTATTTT
CDR3aa: CASSNSTSVDTQYF
j_gene: TRBJ2-3
d_gene: TRBD2
v_gene: TRBV9
abundance: -

CDR3nt: TGTGCCACTTACGGACATAGTGGAAACACCATATATTTT
CDR3aa: CATYGHSGNTIYF
j_gene: TRBJ1-3
d_gene: -
v_gene: TRBV10-3
abundance: -

CDR3nt: TGTGCCAGCAGTTTAGGCGGGGCGGATCAGCCCCAGCATTTT
CDR3aa: CASSLGGADQPQHF
j_gene: TRBJ1-5
d_gene: -
v_gene: TRBV27
abundance: -

CDR3nt: TGTGCCAGCCTGGGTGCGGAAAAACAAGAGACCCAGTACTTC
CDR3aa: CASLGAEKQETQYF
j_gene: TRBJ2-5
d_gene: -
v_gene: TRBV7-8
abundance: -

CDR3nt: TGTGCCAGTAGTTGGGGACTAGCGGGAGCAGGTGAGCAGTTCTTC
CDR3aa: CASSWGLAGAGEQFF
j_gene: TRBJ2-1
d_gene: TRBD2
v_gene: TRBV19
abundance: -

CDR3nt: TGCGCCAGCAGCTTCGGTACGAACACTGAAGCTTTCTTT
CDR3aa: CASSFGTNTEAFF
j_gene: TRBJ1-1
d_gene: -
v_gene: TRBV5-1
abundance: -

CDR3nt: TGCGCCAGCAGCCAAACTAGCGGGGGGGTAGATACGCAGTATTTT
CDR3aa: CASSQTSGGVDTQYF
j_gene: TRBJ2-3
d_gene: TRBD2
v_gene: TRBV4-3
abundance: -

CDR3nt: TGTGCCAGCAGTTTATTACCTCGGGGCGGCAATCAGCCCCAGCATTTT
CDR3aa: CASSLLPRGGNQPQHF
j_gene: TRBJ1-5
d_gene: -
v_gene: TRBV28
abundance: few

CDR3nt: TGTGCCAGCAGCTTAGTTGCGGGAGGCTTGGGGGTCCACAATGAGCAGTTCTTC
CDR3aa: CASSLVAGGLGVHNEQFF
j_gene: TRBJ2-1
d_gene: TRBD2
v_gene: TRBV7-3
abundance: -

CDR3nt: TGTGCCAGCAGTTTCTCAGAGACTAGTAGGAATGAGCAGTTCTTC
CDR3aa: CASSFSETSRNEQFF
j_gene: TRBJ2-1
d_gene: -
v_gene: TRBV28
abundance: -

CDR3nt: TGTGCCAGCTCTCGGGACAGGGGGTCTTTCCAGCATTTT
CDR3aa: CASSRDRGSFQHF
j_gene: TRBJ1-5
d_gene: TRBD1
v_gene: TRBV18
abundance: -

CDR3nt: TGTGCCAGTAGTATGTTCTCCGGGACAGGGGGTGAGCAGTTCTTC
CDR3aa: CASSMFSGTGGEQFF
j_gene: TRBJ2-1
d_gene: TRBD1
v_gene: TRBV19
abundance: -